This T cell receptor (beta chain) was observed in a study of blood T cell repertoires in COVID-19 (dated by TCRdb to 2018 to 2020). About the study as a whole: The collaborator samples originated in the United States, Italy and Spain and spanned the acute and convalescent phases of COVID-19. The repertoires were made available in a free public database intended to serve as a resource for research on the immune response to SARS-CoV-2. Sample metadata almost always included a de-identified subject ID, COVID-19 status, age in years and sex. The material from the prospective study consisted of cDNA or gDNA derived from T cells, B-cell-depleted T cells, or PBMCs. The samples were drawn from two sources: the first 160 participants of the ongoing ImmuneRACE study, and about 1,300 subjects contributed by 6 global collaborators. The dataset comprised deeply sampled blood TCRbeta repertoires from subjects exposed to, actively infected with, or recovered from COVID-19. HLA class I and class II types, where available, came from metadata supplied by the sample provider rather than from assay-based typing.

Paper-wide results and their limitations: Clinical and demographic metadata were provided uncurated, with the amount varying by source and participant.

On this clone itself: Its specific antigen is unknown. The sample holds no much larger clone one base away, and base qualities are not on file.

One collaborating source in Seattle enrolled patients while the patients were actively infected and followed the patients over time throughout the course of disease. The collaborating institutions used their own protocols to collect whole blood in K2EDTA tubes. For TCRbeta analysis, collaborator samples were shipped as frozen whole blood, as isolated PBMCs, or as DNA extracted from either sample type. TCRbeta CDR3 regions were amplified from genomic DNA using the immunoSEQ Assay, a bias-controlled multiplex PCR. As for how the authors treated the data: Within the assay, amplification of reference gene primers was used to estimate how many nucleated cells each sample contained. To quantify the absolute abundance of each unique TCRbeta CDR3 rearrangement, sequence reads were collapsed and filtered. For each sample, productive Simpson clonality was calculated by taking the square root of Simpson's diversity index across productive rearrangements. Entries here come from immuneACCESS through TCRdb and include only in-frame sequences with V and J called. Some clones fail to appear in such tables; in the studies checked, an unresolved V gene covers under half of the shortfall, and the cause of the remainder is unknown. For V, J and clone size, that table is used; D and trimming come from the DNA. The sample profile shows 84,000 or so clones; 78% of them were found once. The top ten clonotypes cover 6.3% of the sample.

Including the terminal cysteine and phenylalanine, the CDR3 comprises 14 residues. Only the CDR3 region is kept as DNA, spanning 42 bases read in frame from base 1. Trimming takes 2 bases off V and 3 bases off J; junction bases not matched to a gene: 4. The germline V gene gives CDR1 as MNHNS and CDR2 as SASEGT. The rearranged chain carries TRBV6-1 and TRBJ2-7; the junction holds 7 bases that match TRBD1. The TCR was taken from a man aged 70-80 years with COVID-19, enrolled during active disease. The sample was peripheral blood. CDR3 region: CASSEPGQYYEQYF. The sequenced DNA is TGTGCCAGCAGTGAACCGGGACAGTACTACGAGCAGTACTTC.